The rows below give T cell receptor beta chains drawn from one sample of a study of blood T cell repertoires in COVID-19. Assay used: immunoSEQ multiplex PCR; TCRdb lists only in-frame clones, some missing. The repertoire holds roughly 150,000 clones, with around 84% as singletons. The sequencing input was peripheral blood. Source of these receptors: an elderly woman with acute or convalescent COVID-19. The CDR3 runs from the conserved cysteine through the conserved F or W. A D gene is named only where the DNA matches it firmly.

TRBV6-6,TRBD1,CASQGASYNEQFF
TRBV6-5,TRBD1,CASSRQGSTDTQYF
TRBV5-1,-,CASSLGGVEADTQYF
TRBV2,-,CASSRDFDTDTQYF
TRBV7-6,TRBD1,CASSAQTGLVNSPLHF
TRBV25-1,TRBD1,CASSESGGKIYNEQFF
TRBV10-3,TRBD1,CAISDSTGKNTDTQYF
TRBV10-3,TRBD1,CATHAGTGTETQYF
TRBV28,TRBD2,CATRGTSGFGGTGELFF
TRBV3-1/TRBV3-2,TRBD2,CASSPLAGGSTDTQYF
TRBV25-1,TRBD2,CASRSHTGTRSSEQYF
TRBV19,-,CASSIKAGANYGYTF
TRBV6-5,TRBD1,CASSLTGEFEAFF
TRBV12-5,-,CASGLYNDGELFF
TRBV18,TRBD1,CASSPRLTGGSDEKLFF
TRBV5-1,-,CASSLTSYEQYF
TRBV5-1,TRBD1,CASSLDRGGYGYTF
TRBV2,-,CASSNQGNTEAFF
TRBV4-3,TRBD1,CASSHPGQRETQYF
TRBV19,TRBD2,CASSRLAGPNNEQFF
TRBV5-8,TRBD1,CASSKQGARAYGYTF
TRBV4-2,-,CASSQDQINQETQYF
TRBV3-1/TRBV3-2,-,CASSPGTLQYNEQFF
TRBV18,-,CASSPLPGSSTDTQYF
TRBV18,-,CASSPPTGLTYEQYF
TRBV11-2,-,CASSLGAANYEQYF
TRBV6-5,TRBD2,CASSYTGLARTGELFF
TRBV6-4,-,CASSIGVGYNEQFF
TRBV19,-,CASSIDLRGFDGYTF
TRBV11-3,-,CASSRRGEGQFF
TRBV6-5,-,CASRTISTDTQYF
TRBV19,TRBD1,CASSPGQDLPRLFF
TRBV19,-,CASSIDRGQPQHF
TRBV5-4,TRBD2,CASSLEPSGSTDTQYF
TRBV5-4,TRBD2,CASSSGQRGGWDEQFF
TRBV2,-,CASSESGYSTDTQYF
TRBV19,TRBD1,CASSIDQGASGELFF
TRBV10-1,TRBD2,CASSRGTSGGGTDTQYF
TRBV5-1,TRBD1,CASSTGTGDEKLFF
TRBV19,TRBD1,CASRRTGESQNSEAFF
TRBV19,TRBD2,CASSPGGPSGNEQFF
TRBV5-5,-,CASSPIASFYNEQFF